Each of the 25 T cell receptor beta chains below was sequenced from the same sample in a study of T-cell memory formation after mild COVID-19. TCRdb called the 5' RACE reads again in MiXCR, with one record for every CDR3 protein. Of 170,000 or so distinct CDR3 sequences listed, about 20% are singletons. Material for sequencing was PBMCs or a T cell subset sorted from them (not recorded which). Every receptor here comes from an adult woman who had mild COVID-19 (a few samples of this study predate the infection). Cell type and time point are not known.

This clonotype was counted a few times. This chain uses TRBV20-1 with TRBJ2-3, with TRBD2 matching over 12 bases. The CDR3 is made up of 15 amino acids. In germline, CDR1 is DFQATT, CDR2 SNEGSKA (reference sequence). V trimming: 0 bases; J trimming: 7 bases; junction bases outside the gene matches: 5. In DNA, the CDR3 is TGCAGTGCTAGAGATTATACTAGCGGGGGGAATACGCAGTATTTT. Protein product: CSARDYTSGGNTQYF.

This clonotype has a handful of counts. This may be a read error: a much more frequent sequence differs by one nucleotide. This chain connects TRBV6-5 to TRBJ2-1, with unresolved D. CDR1 and CDR2 from the germline V gene are MNHEY and SVGAGI. V lost 1 base to trimming and J lost 0 bases, with 4 bases between them. The CDR3 has 14 amino acids. The CDR3 region has the DNA TGTGCCAGCAGTTACTTGAGCTCCTACAATGAGCAGTTCTTC. Amino acid sequence: CASSYLSSYNEQFF.

The chain combines TRBV5-5 with TRBJ1-2; 7 bases map to TRBD1. Germline CDR1 SGHKS, CDR2 YYEKEE (reference sequence). The CDR3 runs to 15 residues. J was trimmed by 4 bases and V by 0 bases; bases with no gene match: 6. CDR3 residues: CASSLGTGAIYGYTF. The CDR3 coding sequence is TGTGCCAGCAGCTTGGGTACAGGGGCTATCTATGGCTACACCTTC.

A few counts support this clonotype. This chain uses TRBV7-3 with TRBJ2-1, with 10 bases that match TRBD2. The V segment lost 3 bases and the J segment 7 bases; nucleotides outside the gene matches: 3. There are 14 residues in the CDR3. Germline V CDR1 and CDR2: SGHTA, FQGTGA. CDR3 in amino acids: CASSLSSGSNEQFF. The DNA for the CDR3 is TGTGCCAGCAGCTTGTCTAGCGGGAGTAATGAGCAGTTCTTC.

This chain links TRBV7-2 with TRBJ2-5, with no clear D. V dropped 5 bases and J dropped 5 bases, with 18 bases sitting between them. The CDR3 is made up of 15 amino acids. Germline V gene sequence: CDR1 SGHTA, CDR2 FQGNSA. Written as DNA, the CDR3 is TGTGCCAGCAGCATATATTCTTCCCCCGTGGAGACCCAGTACTTC. Residues: CASSIYSSPVETQYF.

This clonotype was seen a few times. V gene TRBV30 combines with J gene TRBJ2-6; D possibly corresponds to TRBD1 (5 bases). This CDR3 contains 14 residues. Germline V gene lookup returns CDR1 GTSNPN and CDR2 SVGIG (reference sequence). Trimming stripped 0 bases from V and 4 bases from J, with 7 bases between. CDR3 sequence: CAWSVGVGANVLTF. The CDR3 region has the DNA TGTGCCTGGAGTGTAGGGGTGGGGGCCAACGTCCTGACTTTC.

This clonotype occurred a few times. The genes are TRBV20-1 and TRBJ2-7; D is perhaps TRBD2 (6 bases). In germline, CDR1 is DFQATT, CDR2 SNEGSKA (reference sequence). V lost 3 bases to trimming and J lost 3 bases, with 15 bases between them. This CDR3 is 14 amino acids long. This CDR3 reads CSARDTSNSYEQYF. The DNA of the CDR3 is TGCAGTGCTAGGGACACTAGCAACAGCTACGAGCAGTACTTC.

The rearrangement joins TRBV6-5 to TRBJ2-7; 8 positions match TRBD1. Germline V gene data show CDR1 as MNHEY and CDR2 as SVGAGI. V shed 2 bases and J 5 bases; nucleotides not matched to a gene: 8. The CDR3 totals 15 residues. CDR3 region: CASSYLGQGGDEQYF. In DNA, the CDR3 is TGTGCCAGCAGTTACCTCGGACAGGGTGGGGACGAGCAGTACTTC.

This clonotype has a handful of counts. V and J are TRBV29-1 and TRBJ2-7, with D possibly TRBD1 on 5 matching bases. V was pared by 4 bases and J by 7 bases, with 14 bases between. This CDR3 has 12 amino acids. The germline CDR1 and CDR2 sequences are SQVTM and ANQGSEA. The CDR3, as DNA: TGCAGCGTTGCCTCAGGGTTGAAAGAGCAGTACTTC. Protein: CSVASGLKEQYF.

The chain uses TRBV15 and TRBJ2-1; 8 bases are shared with TRBD1. V trimming: 0 bases; J trimming: 8 bases; junction bases outside the gene matches: 6. CDR3 length: 15 residues. CDR1 and CDR2 (germline): LNHNV, YYDKDF (reference sequence). The CDR3: CATSRDSGGWHEQFF. The CDR3 DNA reads as TGTGCCACCAGCAGAGACTCAGGGGGCTGGCATGAGCAGTTCTTC.

The chain is built from TRBV6-2 or TRBV6-3 and TRBJ2-1, with a possible D match to TRBD1 (6 bases). This CDR3 region has 14 residues. V shed 4 bases and J shed 2 bases, with 9 bases lying between them. Germline V gene sequence: CDR1 MNHEY, CDR2 SVGEGT. The DNA of the CDR3 is TGTGCCAGCAGTTTACAGGGTACCTACAATGAGCAGTTCTTC. This sequence encodes CASSLQGTYNEQFF.

The sample holds a few counts of this clonotype. This chain's CDR3 is CASSIGKSSYNEQFF. The CDR3 DNA reads TGTGCCAGTAGTATAGGCAAGAGCTCCTACAATGAGCAGTTCTTC. This rearrangement joins TRBV19 to TRBJ2-1; D not certain. Germline assignment: CDR1 LNHDA and CDR2 SQIVND (reference sequence). Deletions cut 1 base from V and 0 bases from J, with 7 bases between. This CDR3 region has 15 residues.

A few counts support this clonotype. In DNA, the CDR3 is TGTGCCACCAGAAGCGGGAGCGTTCGGGATGAGCAGTTCTTC. Translating it yields CATRSGSVRDEQFF. J is TRBJ2-1 and V is TRBV24-1; the match to TRBD2 covers 8 bases. CDR1 KGHDR and CDR2 SFDVKD come from the germline V gene. V dropped 7 bases and J dropped 8; count of bases not matched to a gene: 9. The CDR3 length is 14 residues.

This clonotype was counted between two and nine times. This chain uses TRBV12-3 or TRBV12-4 with TRBJ2-1, with 11 bases matching TRBD2. This CDR3 has 15 amino acids. V shed 5 bases and J 4 bases; nucleotides not matched to a gene: 4. CDR3 in DNA: TGTGCCAGCAGTCGAGGACTAGCGGGTTACAATGAGCAGTTCTTC. Its protein product is CASSRGLAGYNEQFF.

This clonotype was recorded at least ten times. The chain has TRBV5-8 and TRBJ1-1; no clear D. The CDR3 sequence is 14 residues long. The germline gives CDR1 SGHTS, CDR2 YDEGEE. V was trimmed by 0 bases and J by 7 bases, leaving 13 bases between them. Here the CDR3 reads CASSLGGLRVEAFF. Written as DNA, the CDR3 is TGTGCCAGCAGCTTGGGTGGGTTGAGAGTTGAAGCTTTCTTT.

The rearrangement uses TRBV7-6 and TRBJ1-1; TRBD1 might be the D (5 bases). V lost 2 bases and J lost 0, with 19 bases in between. This CDR3 has 18 residues. CDR1 SGHVS and CDR2 FNYEAQ come from the germline V gene. The CDR3 protein is CASSLSPGGASMNTEAFF. The CDR3 DNA sequence: TGTGCCAGCAGCTTATCTCCCGGCGGGGCGTCGATGAACACTGAAGCTTTCTTT.

DNA of the CDR3: TGTGCCAGCAGTTCCCCCCCTGAAGCGGGAGGGTACAATGAGCAGTTCTTC. It yields the protein CASSSPPEAGGYNEQFF. The chain is built from TRBV12-3 or TRBV12-4 and TRBJ2-1; 10 bases fit TRBD2. Trimming cost V 4 bases and J 4 bases; bases outside gene matches: 10. The CDR3 is 17 amino acids.

The J gene is TRBJ2-5, the V gene TRBV7-9; tentatively, D is TRBD2 (6 bases). The germline CDR1 and CDR2 sequences are SEHNR and FQNEAQ (reference sequence). V lost 1 base, J lost 1 base, and 7 bases lay in between. The CDR3 sequence is 14 residues long. The CDR3: CASSLGSGQETQYF. Here the CDR3 DNA reads TGTGCCAGCAGCTTAGGTAGCGGCCAAGAGACCCAGTACTTC.

V is TRBV12-3 or TRBV12-4 and J is TRBJ1-1, with a possible D match to TRBD1 (6 bases). V lost 6 bases and J lost 13, with 24 bases in between. The CDR3 runs to 14 residues. For the CDR3, the DNA is TGTGCCAGCAGCACAGGGTCCGGATTTCCTAAGGATTTCTTT. Translating it yields CASSTGSGFPKDFF.

The rearrangement joins TRBV27 to TRBJ2-2; 10 nucleotides match TRBD1. This CDR3 has 15 amino acids. V dropped 0 bases and J dropped 6; count of bases not matched to a gene: 1. Germline CDR1 and CDR2: MNHEY and SMNVEV (reference sequence). CDR3 loop: CASSLSGQGAGELFF. CDR3 nucleotide sequence: TGTGCCAGCAGTTTATCCGGACAGGGGGCCGGGGAGCTGTTTTTT.

This rearrangement joins TRBV9 to TRBJ1-5; a weak D match, TRBD1 (6 bases). This CDR3 has 12 amino acids. The V gene lost 4 bases and the J gene lost 13 bases, with 15 bases spanning the gap. Germline assignment: CDR1 SGDLS and CDR2 YYNGEE. The CDR3 is CASSSPGGTQHF. Written as DNA, the CDR3 is TGTGCCAGCAGCTCTCCCGGGGGGACACAGCATTTT.

The sample holds a few counts of this clonotype. This chain connects TRBV15 to TRBJ2-1; 7 nucleotides line up with TRBD2. CDR3 length equals 15 residues. Germline lookup yields CDR1 LNHNV and CDR2 YYDKDF (reference sequence). V was clipped by 3 bases and J by 0 bases; unmatched bases: 2. CDR3 DNA sequence: TGTGCCACCAGCAGGCGGGGGAGCTCCTACAATGAGCAGTTCTTC. Protein product: CATSRRGSSYNEQFF.

The V gene is TRBV7-3, the J gene TRBJ2-1; 7 positions match TRBD1. The CDR3 runs to 16 residues. The germline gives CDR1 SGHTA, CDR2 FQGTGA. V shed 5 bases, J shed 0 bases, and the junction held 7 bases outside the gene matches. The CDR3 loop is CASSPQGVNSYNEQFF. In DNA form, the CDR3 reads TGTGCCAGCAGCCCCCAGGGGGTAAACTCCTACAATGAGCAGTTCTTC.

This clonotype was seen a handful of times. The genes are TRBV7-6 and TRBJ2-5, with a tentative D call TRBD1 (6 bases). V lost 5 bases and J lost 1, with 11 bases in between. This CDR3 has 14 amino acids. Germline lookup yields CDR1 SGHVS and CDR2 FNYEAQ. DNA for the CDR3: TGTGCCAGCAGCCCGGACAGCTTCCAAGAGACCCAGTACTTC. Its protein product is CASSPDSFQETQYF.

The chain links TRBV6-4 to TRBJ2-2, with a tentative D call TRBD1 (5 bases). V dropped 3 bases and J dropped 6 bases, with 8 bases sitting between them. The CDR3 consists of 13 residues. Germline lookup yields CDR1 MRHNA and CDR2 SNTAGT. CDR3 loop: CASSDVRAGELFF. The CDR3 nucleotides read TGTGCCAGCAGTGATGTCAGGGCCGGGGAGCTGTTTTTT.